The rows below give T cell receptor beta chains drawn from one sample of a study of blood T cell repertoires in COVID-19. Assay used: immunoSEQ multiplex PCR; TCRdb lists only in-frame clones, some missing. Among some 130,000 clones listed, around 81% were seen once. Material for sequencing was peripheral blood. The source is a man aged 40-49 years with active or convalescent COVID-19. CDR3s leave out the opening cysteine and the closing phenylalanine or tryptophan.

TRBV20-1	TRBJ1-1	SASAGTGGTTEAF
TRBV24-1	TRBJ2-3	ATSGAGKSTDTQY
TRBV29-1	TRBJ2-2	SVEGPGLAGGRTNTGELF
TRBV6-5	TRBJ2-3	ASREGRETDTQY
TRBV5-4	TRBJ2-2	ASSPPSLAGNTGELF
TRBV19	TRBJ1-2	ARDGPERDGYT
TRBV6-5	TRBJ1-1	ASSRTGGEAF
TRBV4-3	TRBJ2-7	ASSQESRAYEQY
TRBV7-9	TRBJ2-7	ASSLVGQGYEQY
TRBV11-1	TRBJ1-5	ASSARTDQPQH
TRBV5-8	TRBJ1-1	ASSWDRSEAF
TRBV6-6	TRBJ2-3	ASSLLGQIADTQY
TRBV6-4	TRBJ2-2	ASSNGGAKNTGELF
TRBV6-5	TRBJ2-1	AARGRAGGRDEQF
TRBV9	TRBJ2-5	ASSVEPGSVETQY
TRBV19	TRBJ1-5	ASSTGQGRFNQPQH
TRBV6-5	TRBJ1-3	ASSRGTGDTIY
TRBV6-1	TRBJ2-5	ASSVPSGGLLETQY
TRBV20-1	TRBJ1-1	SASRGTGRTEAF
TRBV7-2	TRBJ1-2	ASSLGREARVGGGYT
TRBV5-1	TRBJ2-3	ASSFLAGDSTDTQY
TRBV15	TRBJ2-5	ATSTRGGGETQY
TRBV14	TRBJ1-3	ASSREDRGNTIY
TRBV12-3/TRBV12-4	TRBJ1-1	ASSGQADTEAF